This is a list of T cell receptor beta chains from one sample in a study of graft-versus-host responses after intestinal transplantation. Their cognate antigens are unknown. Clones were sequenced by immunoSEQ multiplex PCR, and TCRdb holds only the in-frame ones, with some missing. Of roughly 120,000 clones in the sample, over 75% are singletons; the top ten hold about 0.18%. This material consisted of unstimulated CD4+ T cells sorted from spleen or lymph node cells, taken before intestinal transplant. These receptors were taken from a human donor who received an intestinal transplant. The CDR3 runs from the conserved cysteine through the conserved F or W. The D gene is left open where the match is weak. Size is stated for part of the rows, as once, few or many counts, or as a class when the clone is expanded.

v_call: TRBV10-3
j_call: TRBJ1-2
d_call: -
clone_size: few
cdr3_aa: CAISDRDYGYTF
cdr3_nt: TGTGCCATCAGTGACAGGGACTATGGCTACACCTTC

v_call: TRBV10-2
j_call: TRBJ1-5
d_call: TRBD1
clone_size: once
cdr3_aa: CASSWDRGNQPQHF
cdr3_nt: TGCGCCAGCAGTTGGGACAGGGGTAATCAGCCCCAGCATTTT

v_call: TRBV19
j_call: TRBJ2-7
d_call: -
clone_size: -
cdr3_aa: CASSRDEQGAYEQYF
cdr3_nt: TGTGCCAGTAGTCGGGATGAACAGGGTGCCTACGAGCAGTACTTC

v_call: TRBV14
j_call: TRBJ1-4
d_call: TRBD1
clone_size: -
cdr3_aa: CASSLRQGAGEKLFF
cdr3_nt: TGTGCCAGCAGCCTCCGACAGGGGGCCGGTGAAAAACTGTTTTTT

v_call: TRBV6-4
j_call: TRBJ2-1
d_call: TRBD2
clone_size: -
cdr3_aa: CASSVRTSGAPGSYNEQFF
cdr3_nt: TGTGCCAGCAGTGTTCGGACTAGCGGGGCCCCAGGCTCCTACAATGAGCAGTTCTTC

v_call: TRBV5-6
j_call: TRBJ2-7
d_call: TRBD2
clone_size: few
cdr3_aa: CASSTKRLAGGFEQYF
cdr3_nt: TGTGCCAGCAGCACGAAGCGGCTAGCGGGGGGGTTTGAGCAGTACTTC

v_call: TRBV2
j_call: TRBJ2-5
d_call: TRBD2
clone_size: once
cdr3_aa: CASNGGAPLETQYF
cdr3_nt: TGTGCCAGCAACGGGGGGGCTCCCCTGGAGACCCAGTACTTC

v_call: TRBV18
j_call: TRBJ2-3
d_call: -
clone_size: once
cdr3_aa: CASSPQQGTDTQYF
cdr3_nt: TGTGCCAGCTCACCACAGCAGGGCACAGATACGCAGTATTTT

v_call: TRBV9
j_call: TRBJ1-5
d_call: TRBD1
clone_size: -
cdr3_aa: CASSVAAWGTGGARGYQPQHF
cdr3_nt: TGTGCCAGCAGCGTAGCGGCATGGGGGACAGGGGGCGCAAGGGGGTATCAGCCCCAGCATTTT

v_call: TRBV5-4
j_call: TRBJ2-4
d_call: TRBD2
clone_size: once
cdr3_aa: CASSSTSGTSGSSNIQYF
cdr3_nt: TGTGCCAGCAGCTCGACGTCCGGGACTAGCGGGAGTTCGAACATTCAGTACTTC

v_call: TRBV4-2
j_call: TRBJ2-2
d_call: -
clone_size: once
cdr3_aa: CASSQDDRRGTGELFF
cdr3_nt: TGTGCCAGCAGCCAAGATGACAGGAGAGGGACCGGGGAGCTGTTTTTT

v_call: TRBV6-1
j_call: TRBJ2-6
d_call: TRBD1
clone_size: -
cdr3_aa: CASKDRGFGANVLTF
cdr3_nt: TGTGCCAGCAAAGACAGGGGGTTTGGGGCCAACGTCCTGACTTTC

v_call: TRBV28
j_call: TRBJ1-1
d_call: -
clone_size: -
cdr3_aa: CASSPLDWLLMNTEAFF
cdr3_nt: TGTGCCAGCAGTCCCCTAGACTGGCTCCTGATGAACACTGAAGCTTTCTTT

v_call: TRBV30
j_call: TRBJ2-2
d_call: -
clone_size: once
cdr3_aa: CAWSSGGLDTGELFF
cdr3_nt: TGTGCCTGGAGTTCGGGGGGCTTGGACACCGGGGAGCTGTTTTTT

v_call: TRBV2
j_call: TRBJ2-5
d_call: -
clone_size: -
cdr3_aa: CASSEVSPQETQYF
cdr3_nt: TGTGCCAGCAGTGAAGTGTCCCCGCAGGAGACCCAGTACTTC

v_call: TRBV4-3
j_call: TRBJ1-3
d_call: -
clone_size: -
cdr3_aa: CASSQDSYSSSGNTIYF
cdr3_nt: TGCGCCAGCAGCCAGGACTCATACAGTAGCTCTGGAAACACCATATATTTT

v_call: TRBV27
j_call: TRBJ2-5
d_call: TRBD2
clone_size: -
cdr3_aa: CASSSGLAGGLETQYF
cdr3_nt: TGTGCCAGCAGTTCGGGACTAGCGGGAGGGCTGGAGACCCAGTACTTC

v_call: TRBV11-3
j_call: TRBJ2-7
d_call: TRBD2
clone_size: -
cdr3_aa: CASSFLAGALYEQYF
cdr3_nt: TGTGCCAGCAGCTTCCTAGCGGGGGCCCTCTACGAGCAGTACTTC

v_call: TRBV5-1
j_call: TRBJ1-4
d_call: -
clone_size: -
cdr3_aa: CASGGGAPNEKLFF
cdr3_nt: TGCGCCAGCGGTGGAGGCGCCCCTAATGAAAAACTGTTTTTT

v_call: TRBV6-5
j_call: TRBJ1-1
d_call: TRBD1
clone_size: -
cdr3_aa: CASSYPGQGKAFF
cdr3_nt: TGTGCCAGCAGTTACCCCGGACAGGGGAAAGCTTTCTTT

v_call: TRBV10-3
j_call: TRBJ1-1
d_call: TRBD1
clone_size: -
cdr3_aa: CAISDGGGLVVAEAFF
cdr3_nt: TGTGCCATCAGTGACGGAGGGGGCCTCGTGGTGGCTGAAGCTTTCTTT

v_call: TRBV7-9
j_call: TRBJ1-1
d_call: -
clone_size: -
cdr3_aa: CASSLAVGKGNTEAFF
cdr3_nt: TGTGCCAGCAGCTTAGCGGTCGGGAAAGGGAACACTGAAGCTTTCTTT

v_call: TRBV6-6
j_call: TRBJ2-1
d_call: TRBD1
clone_size: once
cdr3_aa: CASGTGVPTNEQFF
cdr3_nt: TGTGCCAGCGGGACAGGGGTCCCCACCAATGAGCAGTTCTTC

v_call: TRBV9
j_call: TRBJ1-2
d_call: -
clone_size: -
cdr3_aa: CASSVALAPSNYGYTF
cdr3_nt: TGTGCCAGCAGCGTAGCTCTGGCACCTTCTAACTATGGCTACACCTTC

v_call: TRBV30
j_call: TRBJ1-3
d_call: TRBD1
clone_size: -
cdr3_aa: CAWSRRQGSGNTIYF
cdr3_nt: TGTGCCTGGAGTAGGAGACAGGGATCTGGAAACACCATATATTTT

v_call: TRBV5-1
j_call: TRBJ2-5
d_call: TRBD1
clone_size: -
cdr3_aa: CASSYGQGAGETQYF
cdr3_nt: TGCGCCAGCAGCTACGGACAGGGGGCAGGGGAGACCCAGTACTTC

v_call: TRBV5-4
j_call: TRBJ2-7
d_call: -
clone_size: -
cdr3_aa: CASSLLGSAYEQYF
cdr3_nt: TGTGCCAGCAGCTTGCTAGGATCCGCCTACGAGCAGTACTTC

v_call: TRBV4-3
j_call: TRBJ1-4
d_call: -
clone_size: few
cdr3_aa: CASSQEGRINEKLFF
cdr3_nt: TGCGCCAGCAGCCAAGAGGGCAGGATTAATGAAAAACTGTTTTTT

v_call: TRBV5-4
j_call: TRBJ2-3
d_call: -
clone_size: -
cdr3_aa: CASSSDSSSTDTQYF
cdr3_nt: TGTGCCAGCAGCTCAGACTCCTCTAGCACAGATACGCAGTATTTT

v_call: TRBV5-6
j_call: TRBJ2-1
d_call: TRBD1
clone_size: -
cdr3_aa: CASSSRQGNYNEQFF
cdr3_nt: TGTGCCAGCAGTTCCCGACAGGGAAACTACAATGAGCAGTTCTTC

v_call: TRBV29-1
j_call: TRBJ1-1
d_call: TRBD1
clone_size: -
cdr3_aa: CSVDRGKGAFF
cdr3_nt: TGCAGCGTTGACAGGGGGAAAGGAGCTTTCTTT

v_call: TRBV5-1
j_call: TRBJ1-4
d_call: -
clone_size: -
cdr3_aa: CASSPTFLGAGEKLFF
cdr3_nt: TGCGCCAGCAGCCCCACTTTCCTGGGGGCTGGAGAAAAACTGTTTTTT